Shown below are 17 T cell receptor beta chains from a single sample sequenced in a study of T cells in Graves' hyperthyroidism and ophthalmopathy. TCR beta CDR3 region amplification was performed from RNA transcripts. RT-PCR in the first round (using the HTBI primer set) targeted the TCR CDR3. MiXCR was run by TCRdb on the multiplex PCR reads, yielding one entry per CDR3 protein. The sample has a few hundred thousand distinct CDR3 sequences, about 14% seen once; the top ten hold around 14%. The source material was blood. The origin of the receptors is a woman in her thirties or forties with Graves' hyperthyroidism.

This clonotype appeared a single time. The J gene is TRBJ2-7, the V gene TRBV11-2; 9 bases map to TRBD1. The CDR3 runs to 16 residues. V lost 5 bases to trimming and J lost 4 bases; unmatched junction nucleotides: 12. The germline V gene encodes CDR1 SGHAT and CDR2 FQNNGV. As DNA, the CDR3 is TGTGCCAGCAGCCCTCCCGGGACAGGGTTCCTTTACGAGCAGTACTTC. Amino acid sequence: CASSPPGTGFLYEQYF.

CDR3 region: CASSILAGGHYNEQFF. The DNA for the CDR3 is TGTGCCAGCAGCATACTAGCGGGGGGACATTACAATGAGCAGTTCTTC. This chain links TRBV7-4 with TRBJ2-1; TRBD2 matches at 12 bases. V shed 5 bases and J 4 bases; nucleotides not matched to a gene: 6. The V gene's germline CDR1 is SGHVT and CDR2 SQSDAQ. This CDR3 is 16 amino acids long.

This clonotype was recorded many times. This sequence joins TRBV20-1 and TRBJ2-2; no reliable D call. The germline gives CDR1 DFQATT, CDR2 SNEGSKA (reference sequence). The CDR3 is made up of 17 amino acids. V was trimmed by 0 bases and J by 1 base, leaving 15 bases between them. The DNA for the CDR3 is TGCAGTGCTAGAGACCCCGAGGAACCCAAGAACACCGGGGAGCTGTTTTTT. As protein: CSARDPEEPKNTGELFF.

The V call is TRBV7-9, the J call TRBJ2-3; no clear D. CDR1 and CDR2 from the germline V gene are SEHNR and FQNEAQ (reference sequence). There are 15 residues in the CDR3. The V end was cut by 1 base, the J end by 1 base, with 9 bases between. The CDR3, as DNA: TGTGCCAGCAGCTTAGAGGAGCCGGGCACAGATACGCAGTATTTT. This gives the protein CASSLEEPGTDTQYF.

This clonotype showed up many times. This sequence joins TRBV2 and TRBJ2-1; D gene ambiguous. The germline CDR1 and CDR2 sequences are SNHLY and FYNNEI. V shed 5 bases and J shed 0 bases, with 11 bases lying between them. This CDR3 has 15 amino acids. The CDR3 sequence is CASSQVPSSYNEQFF. CDR3 DNA: TGTGCCAGCAGTCAAGTCCCCAGCTCCTACAATGAGCAGTTCTTC.

The rearrangement uses TRBV19 and TRBJ1-1, with D perhaps matching TRBD1 (6 bases). Trimming pared 3 bases from V and 4 bases from J, leaving 12 bases between. The CDR3 is made up of 14 amino acids. CDR1 and CDR2 (germline): LNHDA, SQIVND (reference sequence). The CDR3 loop reads CASSIGGGATEAFF. CDR3 nucleotides: TGTGCCAGTAGTATCGGCGGGGGGGCCACTGAAGCTTTCTTT.

This clonotype has only a few counts. This sequence joins TRBV5-1 and TRBJ1-2, with 8 bases fitting TRBD1. V shed 2 bases and J 4 bases; nucleotides not matched to a gene: 7. This CDR3 spans 15 amino acids. Germline V lookup: CDR1 SGHRS, CDR2 YFSETQ. Written as DNA, the CDR3 is TGCGCCAGCAGCTTAGACAGGGGTATTCCCTATGGCTACACCTTC. Protein sequence: CASSLDRGIPYGYTF.

This chain joins TRBV7-2 and TRBJ1-2, with D uncertain. CDR3 length equals 13 residues. The germline V and J ends were trimmed by 0 bases and 4 bases, with 6 bases remaining between them. The germline CDR1 and CDR2 sequences are SGHTA and FQGNSA. The CDR3 is CASSLALSYGYTF. The CDR3 region has the DNA TGTGCCAGCAGCTTAGCGCTCAGCTATGGCTACACCTTC.

This rearrangement joins TRBV4-2 to TRBJ1-3; 7 nucleotides align to TRBD1. Germline V lookup: CDR1 LGHNA, CDR2 YNFKEQ. This CDR3 spans 16 amino acids. V shed 3 bases and J 0 bases; nucleotides not matched to a gene: 5. The CDR3 DNA sequence: TGTGCCAGCAGCCAGAAGGGACAGTCCTCTGGAAACACCATATATTTT. This sequence encodes CASSQKGQSSGNTIYF.

This clonotype was counted many times. The chain is built from TRBV20-1 and TRBJ1-1, with TRBD1 identical over 8 bases. The J segment lost 1 base and the V segment lost 1 base, leaving 2 bases of the junction unmatched. CDR3 length equals 14 residues. The germline CDR1 and CDR2 sequences are DFQATT and SNEGSKA (reference sequence). CDR3 bases: TGCAGTGCTAGAGCAGGGGGCTGGAACACTGAAGCTTTCTTT. Translated: CSARAGGWNTEAFF.

This chain links TRBV6-2 or TRBV6-3 with TRBJ1-2; D ambiguous. V was trimmed by 10 bases and J by 2 bases, leaving 8 bases between them. From germline, CDR1 is MNHEY and CDR2 SVGEGT. The CDR3 is 11 residues long. The CDR3 sequence: CATTDNYGYTF. CDR3 coding DNA: TGTGCCACCACGGACAACTATGGCTACACCTTC.

The chain has TRBV19 and TRBJ2-2, with D hard to call. The ends were cut back, 5 bases at V and 2 bases at J, with 15 bases in the middle. This CDR3 has 16 amino acids. Germline-derived CDR1 and CDR2 are LNHDA and SQIVND (reference sequence). CDR3 sequence reads: CASSRETRGNTGELFF. The CDR3 nucleotides read TGTGCCAGTAGTCGCGAGACACGAGGAAACACCGGGGAGCTGTTTTTT. The variable domain in full, completed from reference TRBV19 and TRBJ2-2, reads DGGITQSPKYLFRKEGQNVTLSCEQNLNHDAMYWYRQDPGQGLRLIYYSQIVNDFQKGDIAEGYSVSREKKESFPLTVTSAQKNPTAFYLCASSRETRGNTGELFFGEGSRLTVL.

This clonotype turned up a few times. The junction and the germline gene differ at one end; a read error may be behind it. This CDR3 is CASRDRTTGELFF. The CDR3 DNA is TGTGCCAGTAGGGACAGGACCACCGGGGAGCTGTTCTTT. V gene TRBV19 combines with J gene TRBJ2-2; 7 nucleotides agree with TRBD1. Per the germline V gene, CDR1 is LNHDA and CDR2 is SQIVND (reference sequence). The CDR3 consists of 13 residues.

V is TRBV10-3 and J is TRBJ2-6; 11 positions match TRBD2. V lost 4 bases to trimming and J lost 0 bases; unmatched junction nucleotides: 5. The CDR3 sequence is 18 residues long. Germline V gene sequence: CDR1 ENHRY, CDR2 SYGVKD. The CDR3 reads CAISAPLAGDSGANVLTF. CDR3 DNA: TGTGCCATCAGTGCTCCACTAGCGGGAGACTCTGGGGCCAACGTCCTGACTTTC.

This clonotype was picked up many times. The CDR3 loop is CASSALAGWDNEQFF. The CDR3, as DNA: TGTGCCAGCAGTGCACTAGCGGGTTGGGACAATGAGCAGTTCTTC. The chain links TRBV2 to TRBJ2-1, with TRBD2 matching 9 bases. The CDR3 loop spans 15 amino acids. V dropped 4 bases and J dropped 5; count of bases not matched to a gene: 6. The germline gives CDR1 SNHLY, CDR2 FYNNEI.

This clonotype appeared many times. The CDR3 here is CASSLGTHSGNTIYF. The DNA for the CDR3 is TGTGCCAGCAGCTTAGGCACTCACTCTGGAAACACCATATATTTT. The V call is TRBV11-2, the J call TRBJ1-3; D gene unclear. The CDR3 covers 15 residues. The V end lost 1 base, the J end lost 0 bases, and 7 bases lay between the germline ends. The V gene's germline CDR1 is SGHAT and CDR2 FQNNGV.

This clonotype was detected ten times or more. This chain links TRBV28 with TRBJ1-5, with D possibly TRBD1 on 5 matching bases. The ends were cut back, 1 base at V and 5 bases at J, with 15 bases in the middle. Germline V gives CDR1 MDHEN, CDR2 SYDVKM. CDR3 size: 16 residues. DNA of the CDR3: TGTGCCAGCAGTTTATTTGGACAACCGGTGGATCAGCCCCAGCATTTT. This sequence encodes CASSLFGQPVDQPQHF.